Sequencing of this T cell receptor (beta chain) was carried out in a study of blood T cell repertoires in COVID-19. Study information: PBMCs, B-cell-depleted T cells, or T cells provided the cDNA or gDNA that made up the material.

In the original processing: Researchers report that nucleated cell counts were estimated from reference gene primer amplification. Measured with immunoSEQ multiplex PCR; TCRdb has only the in-frame clones, and not every one. That table furnishes V, J and clone size, whereas the DNA furnished D and trimming. The sample carries around 250,000 clones, roughly nine tenths recorded once. The germline gives CDR1 LGHNA, CDR2 YNFKEQ. V was clipped by 4 bases and J by 4 bases; unmatched bases: 10. The CDR3 contains 17 residues. The sample comprised PBMCs or T cells enriched from blood (not recorded which). This sequence originates from a human donor in a cohort exposed to, infected with or recovered from COVID-19 (not recorded which). The donor label of this sample is uncertain. This rearrangement joins TRBV4-2 to TRBJ1-3; the match to TRBD1 covers 10 bases. This chain's CDR3 is CASSLGTGDAQGNTIYF. In DNA, the CDR3 is TGTGCCAGCAGCCTGGGGACAGGGGACGCGCAGGGAAACACCATATATTTT.